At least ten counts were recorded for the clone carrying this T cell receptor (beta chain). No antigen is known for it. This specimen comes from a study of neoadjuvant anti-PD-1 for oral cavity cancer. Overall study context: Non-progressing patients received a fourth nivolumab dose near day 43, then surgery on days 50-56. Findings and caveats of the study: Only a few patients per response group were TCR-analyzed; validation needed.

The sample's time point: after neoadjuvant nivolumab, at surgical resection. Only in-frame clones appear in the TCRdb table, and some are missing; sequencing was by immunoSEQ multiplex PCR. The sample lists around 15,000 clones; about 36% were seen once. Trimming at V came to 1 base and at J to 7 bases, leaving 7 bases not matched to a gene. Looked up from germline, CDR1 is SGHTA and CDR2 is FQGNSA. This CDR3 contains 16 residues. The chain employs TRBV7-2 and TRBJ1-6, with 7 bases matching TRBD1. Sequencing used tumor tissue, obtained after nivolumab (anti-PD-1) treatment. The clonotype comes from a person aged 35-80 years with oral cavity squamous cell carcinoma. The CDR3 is CASSLVGGAGNSPLHF. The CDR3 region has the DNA TGTGCCAGCAGCTTAGTAGGGGGCGCCGGGAATTCACCCCTCCACTTT.